The 29 T cell receptor beta chains below come from one sample, sequenced in a study of T cell repertoires in cytomegalovirus infection. Which antigens these TCRs recognize remains unknown. TCRdb called the reads again in MiXCR, with one record for every CDR3 protein. The table shows approximately 50,000 distinct CDR3 sequences, with about 20% occurring only once. Sample: CD8+ T cells from cultured PBMCs, taken from culture after CMV antigen stimulation. Receptors were obtained from a human donor in good health (CMV status not recorded). Some clones in this sample may be carry-over from other donors' samples.

The rearrangement links TRBV5-6 to TRBJ1-1, with D possibly being TRBD1 (5 bases). Per germline, CDR1 SGHDT and CDR2 YYEEEE. The V and J ends lost 0 bases and 11 bases respectively, with 14 bases between them. This CDR3 has 13 residues. CDR3 nucleotide sequence: TGTGCCAGCAGCTTGGGGGGCGGGTTTTATGCTTTCTTT. The encoded protein is CASSLGGGFYAFF.

This clonotype appeared many times. This chain's CDR3 is CASSEDSSGANVLTF. CDR3 nucleotides: TGTGCCAGCAGTGAGGACAGCTCTGGGGCCAACGTCCTGACTTTC. V is TRBV6-1 and J is TRBJ2-6; D perhaps matches TRBD1 (6 bases). V lost 3 bases and J lost 0, with 6 bases in between. The CDR3 consists of 15 residues. Germline V gene data show CDR1 as MNHNS and CDR2 as SASEGT.

This sequence joins TRBV6-5 and TRBJ2-7; D possibly corresponds to TRBD1 (6 bases). Germline loops: CDR1 MNHEY, CDR2 SVGAGI. With 2 bases removed from V and 2 bases from J, the gap between germline ends came to 13 bases. The CDR3 extends over 15 amino acids. CDR3 in amino acids: CASSYTGDKTYEQYF. Here the CDR3 DNA reads TGTGCCAGCAGTTACACCGGGGACAAAACCTACGAGCAGTACTTC.

V is TRBV7-2 and J is TRBJ2-6; possible D gene TRBD2, 5 bases. The germline V and J ends were trimmed by 5 bases and 3 bases, with 11 bases remaining between them. CDR1 and CDR2 from the germline V gene are SGHTA and FQGNSA. The CDR3 is 15 amino acids. Written as DNA, the CDR3 is TGTGCCAGCAGCCCTACCGGAGGTGGGGCCAACGTCCTGACTTTC. Its translation: CASSPTGGGANVLTF.

This chain connects TRBV7-2 to TRBJ2-7; D call uncertain. The CDR3 consists of 14 residues. Germline V gene lookup returns CDR1 SGHTA and CDR2 FQGNSA. V was trimmed by 2 bases and J by 3 bases, leaving 11 bases between them. CDR3 residues: CASSLHEEYYEQYF. CDR3 sequence (DNA): TGTGCCAGCAGCTTACACGAGGAGTACTACGAGCAGTACTTC.

The chain has TRBV6-2 or TRBV6-3 and TRBJ1-2; D is unresolved. Germline assignment: CDR1 MNHEY and CDR2 SVGEGT. V lost 5 bases and J 3 bases, leaving 19 bases between the germline ends. The CDR3 length is 16 residues. The CDR3 DNA reads TGTGCCAGCAGTACGCCTAGGAGAGGGAAGGACTATGGCTACACCTTC. Its protein product is CASSTPRRGKDYGYTF.

For the CDR3, the DNA is TGTGCCAGTAGTATCGTCAGGGTCCCTAACACTGAAGCTTTCTTT. Translated, it gives CASSIVRVPNTEAFF. The chain recombines TRBV19 with TRBJ1-1; D may be TRBD1 (5 bases). V dropped 3 bases and J dropped 2 bases, with 13 bases sitting between them. The CDR3 has 15 residues. Germline V gene data show CDR1 as LNHDA and CDR2 as SQIVND (reference sequence).

This clonotype was detected a few times. V and J are TRBV12-3 or TRBV12-4 and TRBJ2-2; D is unresolved. CDR3 length: 16 amino acids. V lost 5 bases and J 0 bases, leaving 13 bases between the germline ends. The CDR3 loop reads CASSPINPTNTGELFF. The CDR3, as DNA: TGTGCCAGCAGTCCCATTAATCCTACGAACACCGGGGAGCTGTTTTTT.

This chain joins TRBV6-1 and TRBJ1-5, with 9 bases matching TRBD1. V lost 5 bases to trimming and J lost 0 bases; unmatched junction nucleotides: 5. Germline values: CDR1 MNHNS, CDR2 SASEGT. This CDR3 is 16 amino acids long. This CDR3 is CASSLDRGHSNQPQHF. DNA of the CDR3: TGTGCCAGCAGTCTGGACAGGGGACATAGCAATCAGCCCCAGCATTTT.

The V and J genes are TRBV11-2 and TRBJ2-4, with D perhaps matching TRBD2 (5 bases). The CDR3 is 14 residues long. V was pared by 2 bases and J by 6 bases, with 11 bases between. The germline V gene has CDR1 SGHAT and CDR2 FQNNGV. The CDR3 nucleotides read TGTGCCAGCAGCTTAAACAGAGGGCTAAACATTCAGTACTTC. This codes for CASSLNRGLNIQYF.

The chain recombines TRBV4-3 with TRBJ2-5, with D tentatively TRBD2 (7 bases). CDR3 length: 16 residues. From germline, CDR1 is LGHNA and CDR2 YSLEER. V was trimmed by 4 bases and J by 4 bases, leaving 19 bases between them. CDR3 sequence reads: CASSRKGGTDSETQYF. The DNA of the CDR3 is TGCGCCAGCAGCCGAAAGGGGGGGACCGATTCAGAGACCCAGTACTTC.

The V call is TRBV6-1, the J call TRBJ2-1; 8 bases align to TRBD2. Per the germline V gene, CDR1 is MNHNS and CDR2 is SASEGT. After removal of 1 base from V and 4 bases from J, the junction contained 3 bases not matched to a gene. The CDR3 runs to 15 residues. The CDR3 reads CASSEGPSGYNEQFF. For the CDR3, the DNA is TGTGCCAGCAGTGAAGGGCCTAGCGGGTACAATGAGCAGTTCTTC.

The V call is TRBV6-1, the J call TRBJ1-1; D remains unclear. Germline V gene data show CDR1 as MNHNS and CDR2 as SASEGT. Trimming stripped 7 bases from V and 3 bases from J, with 15 bases between. CDR3 length: 14 amino acids. As DNA, the CDR3 is TGTGCCAGCAAGGGAGGAGGGCGGTACACTGAAGCTTTCTTT. The encoded protein is CASKGGGRYTEAFF.

The chain joins TRBV7-7 to TRBJ2-7; no definite D call. Germline values: CDR1 SSHAT, CDR2 FNYEAQ (reference sequence). Trimming took off 5 bases at V and 4 bases at J, with 21 bases between the two ends. This CDR3 has 16 amino acids. The CDR3 bases are TGTGCCAGCAGCCCACCAGAGACCAACTTGAAATACGAGCAGTACTTC. Encoded protein: CASSPPETNLKYEQYF. Variable domain in full (rest from reference TRBV7-7 and TRBJ2-7): GAGVSQSPRYKVTKRGQDVTLRCDPISSHATLYWYQQALGQGPEFLTYFNYEAQPDKSGLPSDRFSAERPEGSISTLTIQRTEQRDSAMYRCASSPPETNLKYEQYFGPGTRLTVT.

This clonotype was detected a few times. The chain has TRBV12-3 or TRBV12-4 and TRBJ2-7; D gene uncertain. CDR3 length: 12 residues. Trimming pared 3 bases from V and 5 bases from J, leaving 8 bases between. The DNA for the CDR3 is TGTGCCAGCAGTTTGTGGCAGAACGAGCAGTACTTC. Its translation is CASSLWQNEQYF.

This clonotype was detected a few times. The CDR3 region has the DNA TGTGCCAGCAGCCTGGACCGACCGGGCGAGCCCCAGCATTTT. Its translation is CASSLDRPGEPQHF. The V and J genes are TRBV12-3 or TRBV12-4 and TRBJ1-5, with D unclear. This CDR3 region has 14 residues. Trimming left V 6 bases short and J 8 bases short, with 17 bases between.

This clonotype appeared a few times. V usage is TRBV19 and J usage is TRBJ2-3; TRBD1 agrees at 9 bases. Looked up from germline, CDR1 is LNHDA and CDR2 is SQIVND (reference sequence). CDR3 length equals 16 residues. Trimming at V came to 4 bases and at J to 1 base, leaving 6 bases not matched to a gene. The CDR3 sequence: CASSSPQGARTDTQYF. The CDR3 DNA follows: TGTGCCAGTAGTAGCCCACAGGGGGCCCGCACAGATACGCAGTATTTT.

The CDR3 here is CASSLDGGLETQYF. Here the CDR3 DNA reads TGTGCCAGCAGCTTGGATGGGGGACTAGAGACCCAGTACTTC. The V call is TRBV5-4, the J call TRBJ2-5; D perhaps matches TRBD2 (6 bases). The CDR3 totals 14 residues. Germline V gene lookup returns CDR1 SGHNT and CDR2 YYREEE (reference sequence). Trimming removed 0 bases from V and 4 bases from J, with 10 bases in between.

This clonotype occurred a few times. The V gene is TRBV19, the J gene TRBJ1-2; D possibly corresponds to TRBD1 (5 bases). CDR1 is LNHDA and CDR2 is SQIVND in the germline V gene (reference sequence). V dropped 2 bases and J dropped 4 bases, with 14 bases sitting between them. The CDR3 is made up of 15 amino acids. The CDR3 region is CASSIRGTSSYGYTF. DNA of the CDR3: TGTGCCAGTAGTATAAGGGGAACCTCAAGCTATGGCTACACCTTC. The complete variable domain, with remaining parts taken from reference TRBV19 and TRBJ1-2, reads DGGITQSPKYLFRKEGQNVTLSCEQNLNHDAMYWYRQDPGQGLRLIYYSQIVNDFQKGDIAEGYSVSREKKESFPLTVTSAQKNPTAFYLCASSIRGTSSYGYTFGSGTRLTVV.

This clonotype was found a few times. The chain carries TRBV6-2 or TRBV6-3 and TRBJ2-1; D may be TRBD2 (7 bases). The CDR3 covers 16 residues. From germline, CDR1 is MNHEY and CDR2 SVGEGT. The ends were cut back, 1 base at V and 4 bases at J, with 14 bases in the middle. The CDR3 spells CASSYFAGARYNEQFF. CDR3 DNA sequence: TGTGCCAGCAGTTACTTTGCGGGGGCCAGATACAATGAGCAGTTCTTC.

For this clonotype: At one boundary the junction diverges from the germline segment, which might be a read error. CDR3 sequence reads: CASSLDGEELFF. The CDR3 region has the DNA TGTGCCAGCAGCTTAGACGGTGAAGAACTGTTTTTT. The chain carries TRBV7-8 and TRBJ1-4; D gene uncertain. Germline V gives CDR1 SGHVS, CDR2 FQNEAQ. This CDR3 spans 12 amino acids.

This rearrangement joins TRBV7-9 to TRBJ1-2; no clear D gene. The CDR3 spans 15 residues. Germline V gene sequence: CDR1 SEHNR, CDR2 FQNEAQ (reference sequence). The germline V and J ends were trimmed by 0 bases and 2 bases, with 10 bases remaining between them. This CDR3 is CASSLARGDNYGYTF. The CDR3 coding sequence is TGTGCCAGCAGCTTAGCCCGGGGTGACAACTATGGCTACACCTTC.

The CDR3: CASSLGQGREKLFF. Written as DNA, the CDR3 is TGTGCCAGCAGTCTGGGACAGGGGAGGGAAAAACTGTTTTTT. The chain uses TRBV12-3 or TRBV12-4 and TRBJ1-4; 10 bases agree with TRBD1. The CDR3 is 14 amino acids. With V trimmed by 5 bases and J by 8 bases, 5 bases remained unmatched.

This clonotype was detected only a few times. The chain links TRBV28 to TRBJ1-1; D is possibly TRBD1 (5 bases). Germline CDR1 and CDR2: MDHEN and SYDVKM. This CDR3 is 15 amino acids long. V was cut by 1 base and J by 0 bases, with 9 bases left in between. The CDR3, as DNA: TGTGCCAGCAGTTTATCGGGGGTACTGAACACTGAAGCTTTCTTT. Its translation is CASSLSGVLNTEAFF.

The V call is TRBV28, the J call TRBJ1-6; 8 positions agree with TRBD1. The CDR3 is made up of 15 amino acids. With V trimmed by 4 bases and J by 9 bases, 8 bases remained unmatched. Germline V CDR1 and CDR2: MDHEN, SYDVKM. CDR3 amino acids: CASSSKGDRSSPLHF. Written as DNA, the CDR3 is TGTGCCAGCAGTTCTAAAGGGGACAGGAGTTCACCCCTCCACTTT.

The genes are TRBV29-1 and TRBJ1-1, with a tentative D call TRBD1 (5 bases). CDR3 length: 13 amino acids. Germline lookup yields CDR1 SQVTM and CDR2 ANQGSEA. V lost 7 bases and J lost 4, with 16 bases in between. The CDR3 sequence is CSGVVPQGTEAFF. The CDR3 region has the DNA TGCAGCGGCGTGGTGCCGCAGGGCACTGAAGCTTTCTTT.

This clonotype was counted between two and nine times. This sequence joins TRBV6-2 or TRBV6-3 and TRBJ1-5, with D perhaps TRBD1 (5 bases). Per the germline V gene, CDR1 is MNHEY and CDR2 is SVGEGT. The CDR3 runs to 19 residues. V lost 0 bases, J lost 0 bases, and 18 bases lay in between. Here the CDR3 reads CASSYSGTEDVYSNQPQHF. In nucleotides, the CDR3 is TGTGCCAGCAGTTACTCCGGGACTGAGGATGTCTATAGCAATCAGCCCCAGCATTTT.

This chain connects TRBV5-5 to TRBJ1-3; no clear D gene. This CDR3 region has 18 residues. Between the trimmed V and J ends, which lost 2 bases and 0 bases, there was a span of 18 bases. The germline CDR1 and CDR2 sequences are SGHKS and YYEKEE (reference sequence). CDR3 residues: CASSFRRHEGFSGNTIYF. CDR3 nucleotides: TGTGCCAGCAGCTTTAGACGCCACGAGGGATTCTCTGGAAACACCATATATTTT.

The chain joins TRBV14 to TRBJ2-2, with 15 bases aligning to TRBD2. The V segment lost 4 bases and the J segment 5 bases; nucleotides outside the gene matches: 8. In germline, CDR1 is SGHDN, CDR2 FVKESK. The CDR3 runs 18 residues. The CDR3 loop reads CASSRWTSGGALTGELFF. The CDR3 bases are TGTGCCAGCAGCCGCTGGACTAGCGGGGGGGCCTTGACCGGGGAGCTGTTTTTT.